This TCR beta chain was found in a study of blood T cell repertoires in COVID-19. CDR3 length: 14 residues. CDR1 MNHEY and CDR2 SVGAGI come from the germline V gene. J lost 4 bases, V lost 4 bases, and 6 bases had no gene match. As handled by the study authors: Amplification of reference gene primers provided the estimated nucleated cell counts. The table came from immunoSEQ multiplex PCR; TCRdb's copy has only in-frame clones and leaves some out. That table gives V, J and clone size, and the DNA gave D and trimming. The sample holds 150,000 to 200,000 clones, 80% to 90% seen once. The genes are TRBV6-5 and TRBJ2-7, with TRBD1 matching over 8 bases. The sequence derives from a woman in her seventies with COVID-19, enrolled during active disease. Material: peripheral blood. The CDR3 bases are TGTGCCAGCAGTTTTCGACAGGGGATATACGAGCAGTACTTC. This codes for CASSFRQGIYEQYF.